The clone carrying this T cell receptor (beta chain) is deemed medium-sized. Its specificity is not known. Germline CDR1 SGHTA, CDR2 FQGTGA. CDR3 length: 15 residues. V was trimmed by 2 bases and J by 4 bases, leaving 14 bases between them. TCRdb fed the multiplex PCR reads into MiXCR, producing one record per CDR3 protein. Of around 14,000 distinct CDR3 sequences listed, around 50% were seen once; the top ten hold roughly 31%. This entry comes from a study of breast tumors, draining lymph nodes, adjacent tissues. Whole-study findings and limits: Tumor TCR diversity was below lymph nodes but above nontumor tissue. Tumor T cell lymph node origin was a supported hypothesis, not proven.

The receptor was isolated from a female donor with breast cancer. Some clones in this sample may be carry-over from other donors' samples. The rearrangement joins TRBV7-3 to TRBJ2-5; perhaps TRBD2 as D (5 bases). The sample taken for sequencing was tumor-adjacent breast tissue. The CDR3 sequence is CASSLLPGSTETQYF. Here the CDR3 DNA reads TGTGCCAGCAGCTTATTACCGGGGTCCACAGAGACCCAGTACTTC.